These 30 T cell receptor beta chains were sequenced from one sample in a study of a mutant IDH1 vaccine in newly diagnosed glioma. TCRdb keeps only in-frame clones here, not all; method: immunoSEQ multiplex PCR. The sample consists of more than 20,000 clones, under 85% of them appearing once. This sample's time point: baseline, week 1 (first vaccination visit). Treatment reported: pre-vaccination baseline after standard-of-care therapy. The material was PBMCs, obtained from a glioma patient treated with radiotherapy, temozolomide or both. The receptors were sampled from a man aged 35 to 55 with glioma.

This chain links TRBV9 with TRBJ2-3; weak D call: TRBD1 (5 bases). From germline, CDR1 is SGDLS and CDR2 YYNGEE. The CDR3 extends over 13 amino acids. The V gene lost 4 bases and the J gene lost 3 bases, with 9 bases spanning the gap. CDR3 bases: TGTGCCAGCAGCACCCGACAGACAGATACGCAGTATTTT. This encodes CASSTRQTDTQYF.

This clone came up a few times. The CDR3 region is CASSDSEDSTDTQYF. In DNA form, the CDR3 reads TGTGCCAGCAGTGACTCTGAGGACAGCACAGATACGCAGTATTTT. The chain carries TRBV6-4 and TRBJ2-3; unclear D gene. V dropped 0 bases and J dropped 0 bases, with 7 bases sitting between them. This CDR3 spans 15 amino acids. Germline CDR1 MRHNA, CDR2 SNTAGT.

This chain joins TRBV2 and TRBJ1-1; D call uncertain. The CDR3 loop spans 15 amino acids. V lost 2 bases to trimming and J lost 0 bases, with 10 bases between them. Germline lookup yields CDR1 SNHLY and CDR2 FYNNEI. For the CDR3, the DNA is TGTGCCAGCAGTGAAATGCCCGCTATGAACACTGAAGCTTTCTTT. This encodes CASSEMPAMNTEAFF.

The chain carries TRBV10-3 and TRBJ2-2, with D perhaps matching TRBD1 (6 bases). V gave up 3 bases and J gave up 3 bases, with 11 bases separating them. The CDR3 spans 15 residues. From germline, CDR1 is ENHRY and CDR2 SYGVKD. CDR3: CAISDINRDTGELFF. As DNA, the CDR3 is TGTGCCATCAGTGATATAAACAGGGACACCGGGGAGCTGTTTTTT.

V usage is TRBV6-4 and J usage is TRBJ2-1; 9 positions agree with TRBD2. The ends lost 0 bases at V and 1 base at J; junction bases unmatched: 1. The length of the CDR3 is 16 residues. Germline V gene sequence: CDR1 MRHNA, CDR2 SNTAGT. This CDR3 is CASSDSAGGSYNEQFF. The CDR3 DNA reads as TGTGCCAGCAGTGACTCTGCGGGAGGGTCCTACAATGAGCAGTTCTTC.

This rearrangement joins TRBV25-1 to TRBJ1-2; D is uncertain. The V gene lost 4 bases and the J gene lost 8 bases, with 8 bases spanning the gap. This CDR3 is 11 amino acids long. Looked up from germline, CDR1 is MGHDK and CDR2 is SYGVNS. The CDR3 is CASSGGGGYTF. The CDR3 DNA reads TGTGCCAGCAGTGGAGGAGGGGGCTACACCTTC.

The chain links TRBV19 to TRBJ2-5; 7 nucleotides line up with TRBD1. The germline gives CDR1 LNHDA, CDR2 SQIVND (reference sequence). This CDR3 comprises 13 residues. J lost 3 bases, V lost 4 bases, and 2 bases had no gene match. The DNA for the CDR3 is TGTGCCAGTAGTAAGGGGGCCAAAGAGACCCAGTACTTC. Its protein product is CASSKGAKETQYF.

About this clone: The same CDR3 also results from other DNA sequences found in this sample. V is TRBV28 and J is TRBJ1-4; D is undetermined. CDR3 length: 12 amino acids. CDR1 MDHEN and CDR2 SYDVKM come from the germline V gene. V was clipped by 8 bases and J by 1 base, with 5 bases between them. The CDR3 sequence is CASSRTNEKLFF. CDR3 bases: TGTGCCAGCTCCAGAACTAATGAAAAACTGTTTTTT.

V and J are TRBV5-6 and TRBJ1-5; tentatively, D is TRBD1 (6 bases). This CDR3 is 16 amino acids long. V lost 0 bases, J lost 4 bases, and 14 bases lay in between. In germline, CDR1 is SGHDT, CDR2 YYEEEE. CDR3 DNA: TGTGCCAGCAGCTTGGAGGGGGATTTAGGGAATCAGCCCCAGCATTTT. It encodes CASSLEGDLGNQPQHF.

This clone was seen once. The gene calls are TRBV28 and TRBJ1-5; D call uncertain. The germline gives CDR1 MDHEN, CDR2 SYDVKM. The CDR3 has 15 residues. V dropped 2 bases and J dropped 1 base, with 9 bases sitting between them. The CDR3 region has the DNA TGTGCCAGCAGTTTAACACCAACCAGCAATCAGCCCCAGCATTTT. Its protein is CASSLTPTSNQPQHF.

This clone has only a few counts. The J gene is TRBJ2-3, the V gene TRBV29-1, with D unclear. Trimming cost V 7 bases and J 7 bases, with 15 bases left between them. This CDR3 is 12 amino acids long. In germline, CDR1 is SQVTM, CDR2 ANQGSEA. CDR3 in amino acids: CSATKNLHTQYF. CDR3 sequence (DNA): TGCAGCGCTACTAAGAACCTCCATACGCAGTATTTT.

The chain has TRBV4-3 and TRBJ2-6; D uncertain. Germline loops: CDR1 LGHNA, CDR2 YSLEER. V was trimmed by 1 base and J by 0 bases, leaving 10 bases between them. The CDR3 is 17 amino acids. Here the CDR3 DNA reads TGCGCCAGCAGCCAAGGGGTGTGGGGCTCTGGGGCCAACGTCCTGACTTTC. Translation: CASSQGVWGSGANVLTF.

The chain recombines TRBV5-6 with TRBJ1-4; possible D gene TRBD1, 5 bases. The CDR3 runs to 15 residues. The V end lost 2 bases, the J end lost 8 bases, and 16 bases lay between the germline ends. The germline CDR1 and CDR2 sequences are SGHDT and YYEEEE. Written as DNA, the CDR3 is TGTGCCAGCAGCTTCCGGGGGTTGCATGGGGAAAAACTGTTTTTT. Amino acids: CASSFRGLHGEKLFF.

The rearrangement joins TRBV15 to TRBJ2-7; D unresolved. V was shortened by 3 bases and J by 6 bases, with 15 bases between the two germline ends. The CDR3 length is 14 residues. Germline CDR1 and CDR2: LNHNV and YYDKDF (reference sequence). The CDR3 region is CATSRDFVSSEQYF. CDR3 bases: TGTGCCACCAGCAGGGATTTCGTTAGCAGCGAGCAGTACTTC.

The CDR3 loop is CASRQTSGSAYEQYF. The CDR3 bases are TGCGCCAGCCGACAGACTAGCGGGTCAGCCTACGAGCAGTACTTC. This chain uses TRBV5-1 with TRBJ2-7, with TRBD2 matching 10 bases. The CDR3 totals 15 residues. Germline CDR1 is SGHRS and CDR2 is YFSETQ. V lost 7 bases, J lost 2 bases, and 9 bases stayed unmatched.

This chain uses TRBV4-2 with TRBJ1-6; the D gene is possibly TRBD1 (5 bases). CDR1 is LGHNA and CDR2 is YNFKEQ in the germline V gene. The CDR3 covers 14 residues. The V and J ends lost 10 bases and 10 bases respectively, with 20 bases between them. The CDR3 spells CATQGYGPVSPLHF. The CDR3 DNA reads TGTGCCACCCAGGGTTACGGACCTGTCTCACCCCTCCACTTT.

V is TRBV9 and J is TRBJ1-3; 7 bases line up with TRBD1. Germline assignment: CDR1 SGDLS and CDR2 YYNGEE. V gave up 4 bases and J gave up 1 base; unmatched junction bases: 17. The CDR3 has 19 residues. CDR3: CASSSVKGRQGQSGNTIYF. DNA for the CDR3: TGTGCCAGCAGCAGCGTCAAAGGGCGACAGGGCCAGTCTGGAAACACCATATATTTT.

The genes are TRBV5-1 and TRBJ1-2; D not resolved. Trimming removed 1 base from V and 8 bases from J, with 15 bases in between. This CDR3 is built from 14 residues. Per germline, CDR1 SGHRS and CDR2 YFSETQ. CDR3 residues: CASSLSTGLEGYTF. Here the CDR3 DNA reads TGCGCCAGCAGCTTGAGTACGGGCCTCGAGGGCTACACCTTC. Using reference TRBV5-1 and TRBJ1-2 for the parts outside the CDR3, the full variable domain is KAGVTQTPRYLIKTRGQQVTLSCSPISGHRSVSWYQQTPGQGLQFLFEYFSETQRNKGNFPGRFSGRQFSNSRSEMNVSTLELGDSALYLCASSLSTGLEGYTFGSGTRLTVV.

V usage is TRBV15 and J usage is TRBJ2-1, with TRBD1 matching 9 bases. The CDR3 is 17 residues long. Germline CDR1 is LNHNV and CDR2 is YYDKDF (reference sequence). The ends lost 3 bases at V and 7 bases at J; junction bases unmatched: 13. The CDR3 DNA sequence: TGTGCCACCAGCAGGGCTCCACCGGGACAGGGAATAAATGAGCAGTTCTTC. Translation: CATSRAPPGQGINEQFF. Using reference TRBV15 and TRBJ2-1 for the parts outside the CDR3, the full variable domain is DAMVIQNPRYQVTQFGKPVTLSCSQTLNHNVMYWYQQKSSQAPKLLFHYYDKDFNNEADTPDNFQSRRPNTSFCFLDIRSPGLGDTAMYLCATSRAPPGQGINEQFFGPGTRLTVL.

V gene TRBV30 combines with J gene TRBJ2-3; D is tentatively TRBD1 or TRBD2 (5 bases each). The CDR3 length is 15 residues. Trimming removed 7 bases from V and 1 base from J, with 18 bases in between. Germline CDR1 is GTSNPN and CDR2 is SVGIG (reference sequence). In nucleotides, the CDR3 is TGTGCCTTGCAGAGAGGGGTTTTGGGCACAGATACGCAGTATTTT. Translation: CALQRGVLGTDTQYF.

This rearrangement joins TRBV5-1 to TRBJ1-2; no clear D gene. The CDR3 runs to 15 residues. Germline V gene sequence: CDR1 SGHRS, CDR2 YFSETQ. V lost 0 bases, J lost 5 bases, and 14 bases lay in between. CDR3 nucleotides: TGCGCCAGCAGCTTGGTCTGGTACTCGAGTTATGGCTACACCTTC. It is translated as CASSLVWYSSYGYTF.

V and J are TRBV9 and TRBJ1-4; D is perhaps TRBD1 (5 bases). Trimming took 3 bases from V and 5 from J, leaving 14 bases between them. The CDR3 extends over 15 amino acids. Germline CDR1 is SGDLS and CDR2 is YYNGEE. In DNA form, the CDR3 reads TGTGCCAGCAGCGCCTTTCGAGCAGGGAATGAAAAACTGTTTTTT. Translation: CASSAFRAGNEKLFF.

The chain joins TRBV9 to TRBJ2-2; 8 nucleotides align to TRBD2. The CDR3 has 17 amino acids. Losses at the gene ends were 0 bases for V and 4 bases for J; bases not matched to a gene: 8. From germline, CDR1 is SGDLS and CDR2 YYNGEE. The CDR3 spells CASSVARSGSGTGELFF. In DNA form, the CDR3 reads TGTGCCAGCAGCGTAGCGCGGAGCGGGAGCGGCACCGGGGAGCTGTTTTTT.

The chain employs TRBV7-2 and TRBJ2-7; the match to TRBD2 covers 9 bases. From germline, CDR1 is SGHTA and CDR2 FQGNSA. The CDR3 consists of 15 residues. After removal of 6 bases from V and 2 bases from J, the junction contained 8 bases not matched to a gene. The CDR3 here is CASSTVAGEAYEQYF. The CDR3 nucleotides read TGTGCCAGCAGTACTGTAGCGGGAGAGGCCTACGAGCAGTACTTC.

This clone is termed medium-sized. The rearrangement joins TRBV5-4 to TRBJ1-3; D might be TRBD1 (6 bases). The CDR3 consists of 16 residues. Trimming removed 3 bases at V and 0 bases at J, with 13 bases between. CDR1 and CDR2 from the germline V gene are SGHNT and YYREEE (reference sequence). CDR3 amino acids: CASSSVGGFSGNTIYF. The CDR3 nucleotides are TGTGCCAGCAGCTCAGTCGGGGGCTTCTCTGGAAACACCATATATTTT. Combining the CDR3 with reference TRBV5-4 and TRBJ1-3 gives the whole variable domain ETGVTQSPTHLIKTRGQQVTLRCSSQSGHNTVSWYQQALGQGPQFIFQYYREEENGRGNFPPRFSGLQFPNYSSELNVNALELDDSALYLCASSSVGGFSGNTIYFGEGSWLTVV.

The chain combines TRBV6-1 with TRBJ2-2, with a tentative D call TRBD1 (5 bases). CDR1 and CDR2 (germline): MNHNS, SASEGT. The CDR3 sequence is 13 residues long. Deletions cut 5 bases from V and 3 bases from J, with 7 bases between. CDR3 in amino acids: CASSLTDTGELFF. CDR3 nucleotides: TGTGCCAGCAGTTTGACAGACACCGGGGAGCTGTTTTTT.

This chain connects TRBV9 to TRBJ2-3; 9 bases fit TRBD2. CDR3 length equals 21 residues. Germline V CDR1 and CDR2: SGDLS, YYNGEE. Trimming took 0 bases from V and 0 from J; bases not matched to a gene: 17. The CDR3 coding sequence is TGTGCCAGCAGCGTAGGGGCTAGCGGGAACTTTCGGATCTCTAGCACAGATACGCAGTATTTT. Translated, it gives CASSVGASGNFRISSTDTQYF.

The rearrangement uses TRBV29-1 and TRBJ2-5; TRBD1 might be the D (6 bases). Germline V gene data show CDR1 as SQVTM and CDR2 as ANQGSEA. V was pared by 8 bases and J by 2 bases, with 12 bases between. This CDR3 has 12 residues. The chain's CDR3 is CSILTGQETQYF. The CDR3 bases are TGCAGCATACTGACAGGTCAAGAGACCCAGTACTTC.

This rearrangement joins TRBV2 to TRBJ2-3, with 7 positions matching TRBD2. The V segment lost 6 bases and the J segment 6 bases; nucleotides outside the gene matches: 12. The CDR3 consists of 15 residues. Germline lookup yields CDR1 SNHLY and CDR2 FYNNEI. CDR3 sequence (DNA): TGTGCCAGCAGACGACTCAGCGGGGCCGAGGATACGCAGTATTTT. It is translated as CASRRLSGAEDTQYF.

This clone has just one count. The chain joins TRBV2 to TRBJ2-7; 9 positions match TRBD1. CDR1 is SNHLY, CDR2 FYNNEI, per germline. V trimming: 5 bases; J trimming: 3 bases; junction bases outside the gene matches: 8. The CDR3 is 15 amino acids. This chain's CDR3 is CASSSRDRDLYEQYF. Written as DNA, the CDR3 is TGTGCCAGCAGTTCTAGGGACAGGGACCTCTACGAGCAGTACTTC.